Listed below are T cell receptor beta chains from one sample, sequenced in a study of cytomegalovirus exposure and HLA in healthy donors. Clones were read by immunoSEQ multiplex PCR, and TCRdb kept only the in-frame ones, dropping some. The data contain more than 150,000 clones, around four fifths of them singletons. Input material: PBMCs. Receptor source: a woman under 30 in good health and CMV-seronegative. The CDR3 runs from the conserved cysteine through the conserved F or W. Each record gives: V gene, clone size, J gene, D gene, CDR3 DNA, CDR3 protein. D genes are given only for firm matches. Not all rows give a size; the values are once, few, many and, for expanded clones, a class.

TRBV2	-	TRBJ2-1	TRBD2	TGTGCCAGCGGGCGGACTAGCGGGCCCCACAATGAGCAGTTCTTC	CASGRTSGPHNEQFF
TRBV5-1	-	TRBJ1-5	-	TGCGCCAGCAGCTTGGTGGCAGGGGTGGAACAGCCCCAGCATTTT	CASSLVAGVEQPQHF
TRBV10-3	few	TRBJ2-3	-	TGTGCCATCAGTGGGGGACATGGAGCCAGCACAGATACGCAGTATTTT	CAISGGHGASTDTQYF
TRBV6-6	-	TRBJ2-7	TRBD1	TGTGCCAGCAGTACGAACCCCGGGACAGGGTTCTACGAGCAGTACTTC	CASSTNPGTGFYEQYF
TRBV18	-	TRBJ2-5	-	TGTGCCAGCTCTCCCTTACAAAGCGGGCAAGAGACCCAGTACTTC	CASSPLQSGQETQYF
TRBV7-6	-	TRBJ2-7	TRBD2	TGTGCCAGCAGCCGGGACTATCCCTACGAGCAGTACTTC	CASSRDYPYEQYF
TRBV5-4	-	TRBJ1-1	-	TGTGCCAGCAGCCTCAGCCGGGCCGGGATTGAAGCTTTCTTT	CASSLSRAGIEAFF
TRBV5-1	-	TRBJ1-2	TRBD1	TGCGCCAGCAGCTTGACAGGGACAGCTAACTATGGCTACACCTTC	CASSLTGTANYGYTF
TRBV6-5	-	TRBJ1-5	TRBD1	TGTGCCAGCAGTTCGACAGGGGGCGAGTATCAGCCCCAGCATTTT	CASSSTGGEYQPQHF
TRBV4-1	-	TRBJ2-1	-	TGCGCCAGCAGCCAAGATCGGAATAGCATCGAGCAGTTCTTC	CASSQDRNSIEQFF
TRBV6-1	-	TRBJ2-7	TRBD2	TGTGCCAGCAGTGAGGGACTAGCGGGAGTTTACGAGCAGTACTTC	CASSEGLAGVYEQYF
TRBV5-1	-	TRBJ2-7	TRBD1	TGCGCCAGCAGCATAACAGGGGAAGTGGAGGAGCAGTACTTC	CASSITGEVEEQYF
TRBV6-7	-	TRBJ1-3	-	TGTGCCACGGCGGGGGCTGGAAACACCATATATTTT	CATAGAGNTIYF
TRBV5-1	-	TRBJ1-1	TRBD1	TGCGCCAGCAGCTTTGGGACAGGGGGCACTGAAGCTTTCTTT	CASSFGTGGTEAFF
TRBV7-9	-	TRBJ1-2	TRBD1	TGTGCCAGCAGCTTAGAAGGACAGGGAATCTATGGCTACACCTTC	CASSLEGQGIYGYTF
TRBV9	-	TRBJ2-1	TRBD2	TGTGCCAGCAGCGCAAATAGCGGGAGCTCCTACAATGAGCAGTTCTTC	CASSANSGSSYNEQFF
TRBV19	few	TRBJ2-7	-	TGTGCCAGTAGTATCGGTCAGGGGTTTCCCTACGAGCAGTACTTC	CASSIGQGFPYEQYF
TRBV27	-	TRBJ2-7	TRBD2	TGTGCCAGCAGGTTTTCTAGCGGGAGCCCTGTCGAGCAGTACTTC	CASRFSSGSPVEQYF
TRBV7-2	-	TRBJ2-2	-	TGTGCCAGCAGCTTACTAGACGGGGAGCTGTTTTTT	CASSLLDGELFF